The next 21 T cell receptor beta chains were all read from a single sample in a study of shared clonotypes between healthy human individuals. The protocol was immunoSEQ multiplex PCR, while the TCRdb copy is restricted to in-frame clones and leaves out a portion. The sample gives roughly 2 million clones, about 95% of which show up once; 0.13% is in the top ten. Sequencing used naive CD4+ T cells sorted from blood. The subset was: CD45RA+ positively selected. These receptors were collected from a man younger than 35 in good health.

This clone was seen many times. Distinct nucleotide sequences in the sample also encode this CDR3. V usage is TRBV9 and J usage is TRBJ1-1, with D possibly being TRBD1 (6 bases). Germline CDR1 and CDR2: SGDLS and YYNGEE. The V end lost 3 bases, the J end lost 2 bases, and 11 bases lay between the germline ends. This CDR3 spans 14 amino acids. This CDR3 reads CASSEMGANTEAFF. In nucleotides, the CDR3 is TGTGCCAGCAGCGAGATGGGGGCCAACACTGAAGCTTTCTTT.

The rearrangement uses TRBV18 and TRBJ2-3; no clear D gene. V lost 3 bases and J 10 bases, leaving 8 bases between the germline ends. CDR3 length equals 11 residues. Germline assignment: CDR1 KGHSH and CDR2 LQKENI. CDR3 region: CASSPHDAQYF. In DNA, the CDR3 is TGTGCCAGCTCACCCCACGACGCGCAGTATTTT.

The J gene is TRBJ1-2, the V gene TRBV10-3; D is unresolved. The CDR3 consists of 12 residues. Between the trimmed V and J ends, which lost 3 bases and 8 bases, there was a span of 10 bases. CDR1 and CDR2 from the germline V gene are ENHRY and SYGVKD. CDR3 bases: TGTGCCATCAGTGAACCGGGTAAGGGCTACACCTTC. Translating gives CAISEPGKGYTF.

The rearrangement uses TRBV19 and TRBJ1-1, with 7 bases fitting TRBD1. J gave up 0 bases and V 5 bases, and 12 bases lay outside the gene matches. CDR3 length: 17 residues. Germline-derived CDR1 and CDR2 are LNHDA and SQIVND (reference sequence). The CDR3 spells CASSSRQGNFMNTEAFF. Here the CDR3 DNA reads TGTGCCAGTAGTTCTCGACAGGGCAATTTCATGAACACTGAAGCTTTCTTT.

The chain recombines TRBV10-1 with TRBJ2-1, with D possibly being TRBD2 (6 bases). CDR3 size: 13 residues. Germline V gives CDR1 WNHNN, CDR2 SYGVQD (reference sequence). V was cut by 4 bases and J by 9 bases, with 13 bases left in between. CDR3 coding DNA: TGCGCCAGCAGTGCGGGGACTGCTATTGAGCAGTTCTTC. This encodes CASSAGTAIEQFF.

This chain links TRBV7-8 with TRBJ1-1, with TRBD1 matching 9 bases. Germline lookup yields CDR1 SGHVS and CDR2 FQNEAQ. The junction had 7 bases not matched to a gene; V was cut back by 3 bases and J by 11 bases. This CDR3 region has 13 residues. CDR3 DNA: TGTGCCAGCAGCTTCACAGGGGGCCCGCCGGCTTTCTTT. Translating it yields CASSFTGGPPAFF.

The rearrangement joins TRBV5-1 to TRBJ2-7; 9 nucleotides align to TRBD1. The CDR3 runs 15 residues. Trimming took 3 bases from V and 6 from J; bases not matched to a gene: 10. Per germline, CDR1 SGHRS and CDR2 YFSETQ. CDR3 nucleotide sequence: TGCGCCAGCAGCTCGAGGGGACAGGGCGAGGGCGAGCAGTACTTC. Translated: CASSSRGQGEGEQYF.

The CDR3 here is CASSEGGQHTDTQYF. CDR3 nucleotide sequence: TGTGCCAGCAGTGAAGGGGGACAGCACACAGATACGCAGTATTTT. This rearrangement joins TRBV2 to TRBJ2-3; the match to TRBD1 covers 7 bases. From germline, CDR1 is SNHLY and CDR2 FYNNEI. V dropped 1 base and J dropped 2; count of bases not matched to a gene: 3. The length of the CDR3 is 15 residues.

V and J are TRBV19 and TRBJ2-2; D not resolved. The CDR3 has 15 amino acids. The V end lost 7 bases, the J end lost 1 base, and 13 bases lay between the germline ends. Germline loops: CDR1 LNHDA, CDR2 SQIVND (reference sequence). The CDR3 DNA sequence: TGTGCCAGTACGGATTGGGCAGGGAACACCGGGGAGCTGTTTTTT. Translated, it gives CASTDWAGNTGELFF.

Remarks on this clone: Other DNA sequences in the same sample also yield this CDR3. V and J are TRBV20-1 and TRBJ1-2; D is unclear. Trimming stripped 3 bases from V and 4 bases from J, with 3 bases between. Germline lookup yields CDR1 DFQATT and CDR2 SNEGSKA (reference sequence). The CDR3 has 10 residues. The CDR3 reads CSASPYGYTF. Written as DNA, the CDR3 is TGCAGTGCTAGCCCCTATGGCTACACCTTC.

The chain recombines TRBV27 with TRBJ1-4; D is undetermined. Trimming removed 1 base from V and 2 bases from J, with 8 bases in between. Germline loops: CDR1 MNHEY, CDR2 SMNVEV (reference sequence). The CDR3 spans 15 residues. Here the CDR3 DNA reads TGTGCCAGCAGTTTATTTCTGGCGACTAATGAAAAACTGTTTTTT. This translates into CASSLFLATNEKLFF.

The gene calls are TRBV7-2 and TRBJ2-2; D gene unclear. The V end lost 4 bases, the J end lost 7 bases, and 16 bases lay between the germline ends. This CDR3 has 15 residues. CDR1 is SGHTA, CDR2 FQGNSA, per germline. The DNA of the CDR3 is TGTGCCAGCAGCTCCCCCGGAAGGTTTGACGGGGAGCTGTTTTTT. Protein product: CASSSPGRFDGELFF.

The chain recombines TRBV10-2 with TRBJ1-6; D not resolved. V gave up 6 bases and J gave up 0 bases, with 9 bases separating them. Germline V gene sequence: CDR1 WSHSY, CDR2 SAAADI. The CDR3 spans 15 residues. The CDR3 loop reads CASRPDSSYNSPLHF. CDR3 in DNA: TGCGCCAGCAGGCCCGACTCCTCCTATAATTCACCCCTCCACTTT.

On this clone itself: Other DNA sequences in the sample encode the same CDR3. This chain connects TRBV5-1 to TRBJ2-2, with D tentatively TRBD1 (6 bases). From germline, CDR1 is SGHRS and CDR2 YFSETQ. The CDR3 runs 13 residues. V lost 0 bases to trimming and J lost 7 bases, with 7 bases between them. The CDR3: CASSLEGGGELFF. The CDR3 bases are TGCGCCAGCAGCTTGGAAGGGGGCGGGGAGCTGTTTTTT.

The chain joins TRBV7-2 to TRBJ1-2; the D gene is possibly TRBD1 (5 bases). Germline lookup yields CDR1 SGHTA and CDR2 FQGNSA. The CDR3 consists of 14 residues. V was cut by 5 bases and J by 5 bases, with 15 bases left in between. The CDR3 bases are TGTGCCAGCAGCCCTAGTCCGACAGTTTATGGCTACACCTTC. This translates into CASSPSPTVYGYTF.

V gene TRBV5-1 combines with J gene TRBJ1-1, with no clear D. Per the germline V gene, CDR1 is SGHRS and CDR2 is YFSETQ. This CDR3 contains 12 residues. Trimming took 7 bases from V and 1 from J, leaving 8 bases between them. The CDR3 sequence is CASGPPNTEAFF. CDR3 coding DNA: TGCGCCAGCGGACCACCGAACACTGAAGCTTTCTTT.

The rearrangement joins TRBV5-1 to TRBJ2-5, with a possible D match to TRBD1 (7 bases). The CDR3 spans 13 residues. The germline gives CDR1 SGHRS, CDR2 YFSETQ. The V end was cut by 6 bases, the J end by 5 bases, with 14 bases between. The CDR3 loop reads CASNQGGKETQYF. The CDR3 region has the DNA TGCGCCAGCAATCAGGGGGGCAAGGAGACCCAGTACTTC.

The chain joins TRBV18 to TRBJ2-5; D remains unclear. This CDR3 contains 12 residues. Germline V gives CDR1 KGHSH, CDR2 LQKENI. V was trimmed by 4 bases and J by 1 base, leaving 4 bases between them. The DNA of the CDR3 is TGTGCCAGCTCACTTCCCCAAGAGACCCAGTACTTC. This encodes CASSLPQETQYF.

This chain uses TRBV6-1 with TRBJ1-3; no definite D call. The CDR3 consists of 14 residues. Trimming stripped 6 bases from V and 4 bases from J, with 13 bases between. Germline V gives CDR1 MNHNS, CDR2 SASEGT. The CDR3 reads CASRTLGFGNTIYF. Written as DNA, the CDR3 is TGTGCCAGCAGAACTCTAGGGTTCGGAAACACCATATATTTT.

As for this clone: A clone one base away is much larger, so this may be a read error. The chain links TRBV6-1 to TRBJ2-7; D remains ambiguous. This CDR3 has 11 residues. CDR1 is MNHNS, CDR2 SASEGT, per germline. The DNA for the CDR3 is TGTGTCAGCAGTGATCTCTACGAGCAGTACTTC. This sequence encodes CVSSDLYEQYF.

The rearrangement uses TRBV2 and TRBJ1-5; weak D call: TRBD1 (5 bases). V gave up 10 bases and J gave up 5 bases, with 12 bases separating them. The CDR3 length is 12 residues. Looked up from germline, CDR1 is SNHLY and CDR2 is FYNNEI. CDR3 residues: CATGRTYQPQHF. The CDR3, as DNA: TGTGCCACGGGACGGACTTATCAGCCCCAGCATTTT.